The TCR beta chain described here comes from a study of T cell responses to AZD1222 COVID-19 vaccine. This clone was found a few times. Antigen unknown. Whole-study results and caveats: Across the whole spike, CD4 TCRs peaked at regions 160-218 and 743-854. Vaccination with two AZD1222 doses was followed by a rise in Spike-specific TCR breadth and depth.

This CDR3 is built from 15 residues. Per germline, CDR1 MNHEY and CDR2 SVGAGI. J gave up 6 bases and V 2 bases, and 9 bases lay outside the gene matches. The assay was immunoSEQ multiplex PCR, and TCRdb's table has in-frame clones only and misses some. The table lists 120,000 to 150,000 clones, around 83% of them singletons. The TCR originated in an adult who received the AZD1222 COVID-19 vaccine. This material consisted of peripheral blood, taken 28 days after the second AZD1222 dose. The gene calls are TRBV6-5 and TRBJ2-7; 8 bases map to TRBD1. In DNA, the CDR3 is TGTGCCAGCAGTTACGGGCAGGGGGCCGTCGTCGAGCAGTACTTC. It specifies CASSYGQGAVVEQYF.